These 6 T cell receptor beta chains originate from one sample sequenced in a study of blood T cell repertoires in COVID-19. Sequencing was performed with immunoSEQ multiplex PCR; in TCRdb, only in-frame clones are kept and a portion is missing. The table includes 180,000 or so clones, approximately 86% detected once. The sequenced sample was peripheral blood. The origin of the receptors is a man aged 55-75 years who had recovered from COVID-19.

Many counts were recorded for this clone. This chain uses TRBV2 with TRBJ1-5; 12 nucleotides match TRBD1. V shed 6 bases, J shed 6 bases, and the junction held 6 bases outside the gene matches. Per the germline V gene, CDR1 is SNHLY and CDR2 is FYNNEI. The CDR3 is 15 residues long. As DNA, the CDR3 is TGTGCCAGCAGCGCGGGACAGGGGGCTGGTCAGCCCCAGCATTTT. It codes for CASSAGQGAGQPQHF.

The rearrangement links TRBV6-2 or TRBV6-3 to TRBJ2-1, with 10 bases matching TRBD2. In germline, CDR1 is MNHEY, CDR2 SVGEGT. J was trimmed by 4 bases and V by 5 bases; bases with no gene match: 5. The CDR3 runs to 15 residues. In DNA, the CDR3 is TGTGCCAGCAGTCCAGCGGGGGGGGAATACAATGAGCAGTTCTTC. Amino acid sequence: CASSPAGGEYNEQFF.

The CDR3 region has the DNA TGTGCCAGCAGTGAGAGGGGGCGATTTTTCCACTTT. Translated: CASSERGRFFHF. The chain links TRBV2 to TRBJ1-6; 7 nucleotides agree with TRBD1. Germline V gene sequence: CDR1 SNHLY, CDR2 FYNNEI. The CDR3 is 12 amino acids. Losses at the gene ends were 3 bases for V and 17 bases for J; bases not matched to a gene: 7.

The J gene is TRBJ1-4, the V gene TRBV5-1; 9 bases fit TRBD1. Germline V gene data show CDR1 as SGHRS and CDR2 as YFSETQ. CDR3 length: 14 residues. The V segment lost 5 bases and the J segment 8 bases; nucleotides outside the gene matches: 7. CDR3 coding DNA: TGCGCCAGCAGACCTACAGGGGGCGGAGAAAAACTGTTTTTT. Translating gives CASRPTGGGEKLFF. Together with reference TRBV5-1 and TRBJ1-4, the CDR3 gives the full variable domain: KAGVTQTPRYLIKTRGQQVTLSCSPISGHRSVSWYQQTPGQGLQFLFEYFSETQRNKGNFPGRFSGRQFSNSRSEMNVSTLELGDSALYLCASRPTGGGEKLFFGSGTQLSVL.

This rearrangement joins TRBV2 to TRBJ2-5; TRBD1 aligns across 7 bases. Trimming at V came to 5 bases and at J to 5 bases, leaving 8 bases not matched to a gene. This CDR3 is 14 amino acids long. Germline-derived CDR1 and CDR2 are SNHLY and FYNNEI. The CDR3 reads CASSNRGGMETQYF. DNA for the CDR3: TGTGCCAGCAGTAACAGGGGTGGGATGGAGACCCAGTACTTC.

V usage is TRBV7-9 and J usage is TRBJ1-4; perhaps TRBD1 as D (6 bases). This CDR3 has 18 residues. Germline V gives CDR1 SEHNR, CDR2 FQNEAQ (reference sequence). The germline V and J ends were trimmed by 5 bases and 0 bases, with 19 bases remaining between them. The CDR3 nucleotides are TGTGCCAGCAGCCAAAGGACCGGGACACATTCAACTAATGAAAAACTGTTTTTT. Protein product: CASSQRTGTHSTNEKLFF.